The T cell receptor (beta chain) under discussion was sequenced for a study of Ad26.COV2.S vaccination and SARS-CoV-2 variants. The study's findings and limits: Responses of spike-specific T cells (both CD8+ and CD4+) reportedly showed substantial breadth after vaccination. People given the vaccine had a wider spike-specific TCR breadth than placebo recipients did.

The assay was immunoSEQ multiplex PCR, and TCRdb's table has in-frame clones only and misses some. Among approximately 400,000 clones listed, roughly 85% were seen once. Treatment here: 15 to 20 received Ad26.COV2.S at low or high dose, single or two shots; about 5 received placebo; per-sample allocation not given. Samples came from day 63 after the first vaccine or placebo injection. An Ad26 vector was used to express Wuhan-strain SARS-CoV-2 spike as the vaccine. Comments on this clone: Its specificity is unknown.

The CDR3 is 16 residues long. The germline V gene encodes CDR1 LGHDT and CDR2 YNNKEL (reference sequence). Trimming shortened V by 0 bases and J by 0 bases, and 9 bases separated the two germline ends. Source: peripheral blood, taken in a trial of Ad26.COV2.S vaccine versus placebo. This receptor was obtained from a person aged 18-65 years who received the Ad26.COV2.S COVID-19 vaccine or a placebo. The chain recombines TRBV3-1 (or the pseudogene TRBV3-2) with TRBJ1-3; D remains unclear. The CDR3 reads CASSQERRISGNTIYF. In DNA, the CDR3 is TGTGCCAGCAGCCAAGAAAGGAGGATCTCTGGAAACACCATATATTTT.